The clone carrying this T cell receptor beta chain qualifies as medium-sized (0.01 to 0.1%). Its cognate antigen is unknown. Before thyroid surgery, none of the patients had received any treatment. TCRdb reanalyzed the PCR reads via MiXCR. This table holds about 24,000 clones, approximately 24% found once. The sample is drawn from a study of metastatic and nonmetastatic thyroid tumors. Study context: Blood and tumor or nodule tissue repertoires from malignant and benign thyroid patients were compared. Points from the study as a whole: Malignant tumors reportedly showed significantly higher TCR beta diversity than benign nodules in both blood and tumor.

The junction had 12 bases not matched to a gene; V was cut back by 3 bases and J by 6 bases. Germline lookup yields CDR1 MNHEY and CDR2 SVGAGI. The CDR3 is 16 amino acids. Input material: blood. The clonotype was recovered from a female donor with papillary thyroid cancer or a benign thyroid nodule (not recorded which). Some clones in this sample may be carry-over from other donors' samples. This chain uses TRBV6-5 with TRBJ1-2, with TRBD1 matching 8 bases. In DNA form, the CDR3 reads TGTGCCAGCAGTTATCGCATAGCAGGGGGCGTCCATGGCTACACCTTC. This translates into CASSYRIAGGVHGYTF.